A single sample is the source of the 24 T cell receptor beta chains below, sequenced in a study of response to subunit inactivated influenza vaccine. TCRdb re-called the RT-PCR reads with MiXCR, one entry per CDR3 protein. Of over 650,000 distinct CDR3 sequences in the sample, roughly 18% are singletons; the top ten hold approximately 10%. Sample: PBMCs from blood, taken around 5 days after vaccination. The source of these receptors is a man between 50 and 59 years old who received an inactivated influenza vaccine.

This clonotype was found many times. The CDR3 loop is CASSYARNTEAFF. Written as DNA, the CDR3 is TGTGCCAGCAGTTACGCCCGGAACACTGAAGCTTTCTTT. The chain employs TRBV6-5 and TRBJ1-1, with D unresolved. The germline gives CDR1 MNHEY, CDR2 SVGAGI. CDR3 length: 13 amino acids. V lost 2 bases to trimming and J lost 1 base, with 5 bases between them.

The rearrangement uses TRBV3-1 and TRBJ1-1; D gene uncertain. The germline V gene encodes CDR1 LGHDT and CDR2 YNNKEL (reference sequence). V was clipped by 1 base and J by 8 bases, with 8 bases between them. This CDR3 comprises 12 residues. CDR3 in amino acids: CASSQAWAEAFF. DNA of the CDR3: TGTGCCAGCAGCCAAGCATGGGCCGAAGCTTTCTTT.

This clonotype was counted a few times. The rearrangement uses TRBV7-2 and TRBJ1-4, with D unresolved. Germline values: CDR1 SGHTA, CDR2 FQGNSA. The CDR3 spans 14 residues. Between the trimmed V and J ends, which lost 3 bases and 5 bases, there was a span of 10 bases. The CDR3 reads CASSLSRTNEKLFF. The CDR3 region has the DNA TGTGCCAGCAGCTTGAGCCGCACCAATGAAAAACTGTTTTTT.

The chain recombines TRBV28 with TRBJ2-7; no clear D. The V end lost 4 bases, the J end lost 2 bases, and 12 bases lay between the germline ends. The CDR3 is made up of 14 amino acids. CDR1 and CDR2 (germline): MDHEN, SYDVKM. The DNA for the CDR3 is TGTGCCAGCAGTTCGTCGCTGCCCCCCTACGAGCAGTACTTC. It codes for CASSSSLPPYEQYF.

This clonotype has a handful of counts. The genes are TRBV4-3 and TRBJ1-2; 9 bases agree with TRBD1. V was clipped by 4 bases and J by 5 bases; unmatched bases: 8. Germline V lookup: CDR1 LGHNA, CDR2 YSLEER. The CDR3 extends over 15 amino acids. The CDR3 reads CASSPQDRGGYGYTF. DNA for the CDR3: TGCGCCAGCAGCCCCCAGGACAGGGGCGGATATGGCTACACCTTC.

The chain uses TRBV28 and TRBJ2-4; 7 nucleotides match TRBD1. J lost 3 bases, V lost 6 bases, and 8 bases had no gene match. There are 15 residues in the CDR3. Germline V gives CDR1 MDHEN, CDR2 SYDVKM. CDR3 residues: CASSLRGFVKNIQYF. The CDR3 nucleotides are TGTGCCAGCAGCCTCAGGGGGTTTGTCAAAAACATTCAGTACTTC.

V is TRBV5-1 and J is TRBJ2-1; unclear D gene. Germline-derived CDR1 and CDR2 are SGHRS and YFSETQ. Trimming stripped 4 bases from V and 3 bases from J, with 11 bases between. CDR3 length: 14 amino acids. CDR3 in amino acids: CASSPKVSYNEQFF. The CDR3 DNA follows: TGCGCCAGCAGCCCAAAAGTTAGCTACAATGAGCAGTTCTTC.

In its sample, this clonotype was seen many times. The chain couples TRBV6-6 to TRBJ2-1; tentatively, D is TRBD1 (5 bases). Germline V gene lookup returns CDR1 MNHNY and CDR2 SVGAGI (reference sequence). This CDR3 has 13 residues. Trimming removed 2 bases from V and 5 bases from J, with 7 bases in between. CDR3 region: CASSYDRHNEQFF. CDR3 nucleotide sequence: TGTGCCAGCAGTTACGACAGACACAATGAGCAGTTCTTC.

There are many counts of this clonotype. The rearrangement uses TRBV5-1 and TRBJ2-3; possibly TRBD1 for D (6 bases). The CDR3 contains 15 residues. The ends were cut back, 4 bases at V and 0 bases at J, with 12 bases in the middle. Germline lookup yields CDR1 SGHRS and CDR2 YFSETQ. The CDR3 DNA follows: TGCGCCAGCAGCCCGACAGGTTCGAGCACAGATACGCAGTATTTT. Amino acid sequence: CASSPTGSSTDTQYF.

This clonotype was seen ten or more times. The chain has TRBV20-1 and TRBJ1-6; 8 nucleotides agree with TRBD1. V lost 6 bases and J lost 7; bases outside the gene matches: 8. The CDR3 is 14 residues long. The germline V gene encodes CDR1 DFQATT and CDR2 SNEGSKA (reference sequence). For the CDR3, the DNA is TGCAGTGCAGAGAAGGACAGGGCAAATTCACCCCTCCACTTT. It codes for CSAEKDRANSPLHF.

This clonotype was seen more than once but under ten times. The gene calls are TRBV6-5 and TRBJ2-5, with 11 bases lining up with TRBD1. The ends lost 1 base at V and 4 bases at J; junction bases unmatched: 8. In germline, CDR1 is MNHEY, CDR2 SVGAGI. CDR3 length equals 17 residues. CDR3: CASSYWMDRGHLETQYF. In DNA, the CDR3 is TGTGCCAGCAGTTACTGGATGGACAGGGGGCACCTAGAGACCCAGTACTTC.

Only a few counts were recorded for this clonotype. The chain joins TRBV10-3 to TRBJ2-7, with TRBD2 matching 9 bases. Germline-derived CDR1 and CDR2 are ENHRY and SYGVKD. V lost 2 bases and J lost 4; bases outside the gene matches: 6. There are 15 residues in the CDR3. The CDR3 sequence: CAISEVASGKYEQYF. CDR3 bases: TGTGCCATCAGTGAGGTCGCTAGCGGGAAATACGAGCAGTACTTC.

V and J are TRBV7-9 and TRBJ2-7; 10 bases are shared with TRBD1. V shed 7 bases and J 4 bases; nucleotides not matched to a gene: 7. Germline V gene sequence: CDR1 SEHNR, CDR2 FQNEAQ (reference sequence). The CDR3 sequence is 14 residues long. The CDR3 protein is CASNGGTGEYEQYF. In DNA form, the CDR3 reads TGTGCCAGCAACGGCGGGACAGGGGAATACGAGCAGTACTTC.

This clonotype was counted a few times. This chain joins TRBV29-1 and TRBJ1-1; D ambiguous. V dropped 6 bases and J dropped 0 bases, with 14 bases sitting between them. Per germline, CDR1 SQVTM and CDR2 ANQGSEA. This CDR3 is built from 14 residues. CDR3 loop: CSVLGEIMNTEAFF. CDR3 nucleotide sequence: TGCAGCGTCCTCGGGGAGATAATGAACACTGAAGCTTTCTTT.

V is TRBV6-5 and J is TRBJ2-7, with D tentatively TRBD2 (5 bases). The CDR3 runs 17 residues. The V end was cut by 0 bases, the J end by 0 bases, with 15 bases between. CDR1 and CDR2 from the germline V gene are MNHEY and SVGAGI. The CDR3 protein is CASSYSFSSATSYEQYF. CDR3 nucleotide sequence: TGTGCCAGCAGTTACTCGTTCAGTAGCGCCACCTCCTACGAGCAGTACTTC.

This clonotype turned up a few times. The rearrangement links TRBV10-3 to TRBJ1-1, with 9 bases aligning to TRBD1. CDR3 length: 14 residues. The J segment lost 4 bases and the V segment lost 0 bases, leaving 0 bases of the junction unmatched. Germline CDR1 is ENHRY and CDR2 is SYGVKD. The CDR3 bases are TGTGCCATCAGTGAGTCGGACAGGGGCACTGAAGCTTTCTTT. Translation: CAISESDRGTEAFF.

This clonotype was seen more than once but under ten times. The V gene is TRBV12-3 or TRBV12-4, the J gene TRBJ2-5, with D perhaps matching TRBD1 (5 bases). V lost 6 bases and J 7 bases, leaving 21 bases between the germline ends. This CDR3 spans 15 amino acids. Here the CDR3 reads CASSMKGSDGGTQYF. As DNA, the CDR3 is TGTGCCAGCAGCATGAAGGGGTCCGACGGCGGGACCCAGTACTTC.

In this sample, this clonotype turned up many times. The V call is TRBV7-9, the J call TRBJ1-1; 7 nucleotides line up with TRBD1. Germline lookup yields CDR1 SEHNR and CDR2 FQNEAQ (reference sequence). The CDR3 is made up of 14 amino acids. V dropped 8 bases and J dropped 3; count of bases not matched to a gene: 9. CDR3 region: CASGEGAQYTEAFF. CDR3 in DNA: TGTGCCAGCGGGGAGGGGGCTCAGTACACTGAAGCTTTCTTT.

This clonotype has just a few counts. The chain has TRBV29-1 and TRBJ2-1; TRBD2 aligns across 9 bases. After removal of 4 bases from V and 10 bases from J, the junction contained 8 bases not matched to a gene. The CDR3 is 13 residues long. Per germline, CDR1 SQVTM and CDR2 ANQGSEA. The CDR3 nucleotides read TGCAGCGTTGCCGTAGCGGGGGCGGGAGAGCAGTTCTTC. This sequence encodes CSVAVAGAGEQFF.

The CDR3 DNA reads as TGTGCCATCAGCTCTAAATGGACTAGAAGGCTCTACAATGAGCAGTTCTTC. This codes for CAISSKWTRRLYNEQFF. This chain connects TRBV10-3 to TRBJ2-1; 7 bases agree with TRBD2. The V segment lost 6 bases and the J segment 3 bases; nucleotides outside the gene matches: 14. The CDR3 runs to 17 residues. Germline V gives CDR1 ENHRY, CDR2 SYGVKD.

The chain recombines TRBV19 with TRBJ2-1; 7 nucleotides line up with TRBD1. This CDR3 region has 15 residues. Germline loops: CDR1 LNHDA, CDR2 SQIVND (reference sequence). V trimming: 6 bases; J trimming: 1 base; junction bases outside the gene matches: 6. For the CDR3, the DNA is TGTGCCAGTAGGGCCGGGACAGAGTCCTACAATGAGCAGTTCTTC. Its protein is CASRAGTESYNEQFF.

Concerning this clonotype itself: Mismatch with germline at one junction end may stem from a read error. The V and J genes are TRBV11-2 and TRBJ2-1; D ambiguous. Germline V gene lookup returns CDR1 SGHAT and CDR2 FQNNGV. The CDR3 is 14 amino acids. The CDR3 DNA reads as TGTGCCAGCAGCTTTGGGCGCAGAAGCAATGAGCAGATCTTC. It encodes CASSFGRRSNEQIF.

This clonotype was seen only once. V usage is TRBV6-2 or TRBV6-3 and J usage is TRBJ1-3; D is undetermined. Trimming left V 10 bases short and J 7 bases short, with 20 bases between. The CDR3 extends over 14 amino acids. CDR1 MNHEY and CDR2 SVGEGT come from the germline V gene. The CDR3 reads CATNVGSLRNTIYF. The CDR3 bases are TGTGCCACCAACGTGGGATCTCTGAGGAACACCATATATTTT.

This clonotype was picked up many times. The chain couples TRBV2 to TRBJ2-5, with a tentative D call TRBD2 (5 bases). Germline V gives CDR1 SNHLY, CDR2 FYNNEI. Trimming cost V 6 bases and J 1 base, with 9 bases left between them. The CDR3 runs to 13 residues. The CDR3 nucleotides read TGTGCCAGCAGCCGAGGGTCCCAAGAGACCCAGTACTTC. Protein: CASSRGSQETQYF.